These 20 T cell receptor beta chains originate from one sample sequenced in a study of CD8+ T cells in alopecia areata. As to treatment: oral pan-JAK inhibitor, 5-10 mg twice daily. cDNA reverse transcribed from extracted RNA served as the sequencing template. Here immunoSEQ multiplex PCR was the method, and the copy in TCRdb shows in-frame clones only, minus some. The sample yields 160,000 or so clones, under 70% seen once. The source was CD4+ T cells sorted from blood, collected at week 4, from a patient treated with tofacitinib. These receptors were obtained from a human donor with alopecia areata.

In its sample, this clone was seen a few times. CDR3 region: CASSLIRYTEAFF. CDR3 DNA sequence: TGTGCCAGCAGCTTAATCCGGTACACTGAAGCTTTCTTT. The chain has TRBV7-8 and TRBJ1-1, with D unclear. V dropped 2 bases and J dropped 3 bases, with 7 bases sitting between them. The CDR3 covers 13 residues. The germline CDR1 and CDR2 sequences are SGHVS and FQNEAQ.

This clone turned up a few times. Other DNA variants within this sample encode the same CDR3. The chain links TRBV5-1 to TRBJ1-1; unclear D gene. Trimming cost V 0 bases and J 4 bases, with 7 bases left between them. CDR3 length: 13 residues. Germline loops: CDR1 SGHRS, CDR2 YFSETQ. CDR3 region: CASSLEGSTEAFF. The CDR3 nucleotides read TGCGCCAGCAGCTTGGAAGGGTCCACTGAAGCTTTCTTT.

This clone turned up a few times. The gene calls are TRBV29-1 and TRBJ2-3, with 7 bases aligning to TRBD2. With 7 bases clipped from V and 2 bases from J, the junction kept 6 bases outside the gene matches. Per the germline V gene, CDR1 is SQVTM and CDR2 is ANQGSEA. The CDR3 runs 13 residues. The CDR3 protein is CSGGGVLTDTQYF. In DNA form, the CDR3 reads TGCAGCGGGGGAGGGGTCCTCACAGATACGCAGTATTTT.

This chain uses TRBV6-5 with TRBJ1-6; TRBD1 agrees at 7 bases. CDR3 size: 13 residues. Trimming cost V 6 bases and J 6 bases; bases outside gene matches: 2. Germline V lookup: CDR1 MNHEY, CDR2 SVGAGI. The CDR3 is CASRGQFNSPLHF. For the CDR3, the DNA is TGTGCCAGCAGGGGACAGTTTAATTCACCCCTCCACTTT.

This clone was seen more than once but under ten times. The gene calls are TRBV5-4 and TRBJ2-5, with no clear D. V lost 4 bases and J lost 0, with 7 bases in between. The CDR3 is 13 residues long. From germline, CDR1 is SGHNT and CDR2 YYREEE (reference sequence). The CDR3 sequence: CASSPRYQETQYF. DNA of the CDR3: TGTGCCAGCAGCCCCCGATACCAAGAGACCCAGTACTTC.

This rearrangement joins TRBV29-1 to TRBJ2-3, with TRBD2 identical over 8 bases. V shed 3 bases, J shed 2 bases, and the junction held 4 bases outside the gene matches. CDR1 is SQVTM, CDR2 ANQGSEA, per germline. This CDR3 has 14 residues. CDR3 DNA: TGCAGCGTTGACCGTAGCGGGGACACAGATACGCAGTATTTT. The encoded protein is CSVDRSGDTDTQYF.

This clone was counted a single time. The rearrangement links TRBV11-2 to TRBJ2-7; D unresolved. Trimming took off 3 bases at V and 3 bases at J, with 3 bases between the two ends. CDR1 SGHAT and CDR2 FQNNGV come from the germline V gene. The CDR3 is 11 amino acids. The CDR3 spells CASSFNYEQYF. CDR3 in DNA: TGTGCCAGCAGCTTTAACTACGAGCAGTACTTC.

CDR3 sequence (DNA): TGCAGCGGCTTCGTCTACAATGAGCAGTTCTTC. It yields the protein CSGFVYNEQFF. The chain joins TRBV29-1 to TRBJ2-1; no clear D gene. Trimming pared 7 bases from V and 3 bases from J, leaving 7 bases between. In germline, CDR1 is SQVTM, CDR2 ANQGSEA. There are 11 residues in the CDR3.

This chain connects TRBV5-6 to TRBJ1-6; D is possibly TRBD1 (6 bases). The germline CDR1 and CDR2 sequences are SGHDT and YYEEEE. The CDR3 is 14 amino acids. Trimming shortened V by 3 bases and J by 10 bases, and 14 bases separated the two germline ends. The CDR3 region is CASSSFGGSSPLHF. The CDR3 nucleotides read TGTGCCAGCAGCTCCTTCGGGGGCAGCTCACCCCTCCACTTT.

The genes are TRBV29-1 and TRBJ1-5, with D unclear. Trimming removed 6 bases at V and 3 bases at J, with 12 bases between. Looked up from germline, CDR1 is SQVTM and CDR2 is ANQGSEA. The CDR3 length is 13 residues. The CDR3 nucleotides read TGCAGCGTCCAGACGGGATCCAATCAGCCCCAGCATTTT. It encodes CSVQTGSNQPQHF.

V and J are TRBV9 and TRBJ2-5; no clear D. Germline V gene sequence: CDR1 SGDLS, CDR2 YYNGEE. The CDR3 is 15 amino acids. V lost 5 bases and J lost 4, with 18 bases in between. The CDR3 DNA is TGTGCCAGCAGTCCCGCCGGGTTTTCGGCAGAGACCCAGTACTTC. Protein: CASSPAGFSAETQYF.

V and J are TRBV5-6 and TRBJ2-1; no definite D call. The CDR3 is 16 residues long. CDR1 SGHDT and CDR2 YYEEEE come from the germline V gene. Between the trimmed V and J ends, which lost 0 bases and 3 bases, there was a span of 13 bases. CDR3 DNA: TGTGCCAGCAGCTTGGCCACAGCTAACATCTACAATGAGCAGTTCTTC. Encoded protein: CASSLATANIYNEQFF.

This chain connects TRBV29-1 to TRBJ2-1; maybe TRBD2 (6 bases). CDR3 length: 13 amino acids. Trimming took 1 base from V and 3 from J, leaving 7 bases between them. The germline V gene encodes CDR1 SQVTM and CDR2 ANQGSEA. The CDR3 DNA sequence: TGCAGCGTTGAAGGGCGGGGCTACAATGAGCAGTTCTTC. It is translated as CSVEGRGYNEQFF.

This chain uses TRBV7-2 with TRBJ2-1; no clear D. The CDR3 sequence is 15 residues long. Trimming took 5 bases from V and 2 from J, leaving 13 bases between them. The germline V gene encodes CDR1 SGHTA and CDR2 FQGNSA. This chain's CDR3 is CASSLGPLPYNEQFF. CDR3 DNA sequence: TGTGCCAGCAGCCTAGGGCCCCTCCCCTACAATGAGCAGTTCTTC.

In its sample, this clone was seen once. The rearrangement links TRBV18 to TRBJ1-1; no reliable D call. Trimming took 3 bases from V and 0 from J, leaving 5 bases between them. This CDR3 region has 13 residues. Germline CDR1 reads KGHSH; CDR2 reads LQKENI. CDR3 DNA sequence: TGTGCCAGCTCACCGTTGATGAACACTGAAGCTTTCTTT. This encodes CASSPLMNTEAFF.

The V and J genes are TRBV7-6 and TRBJ2-3; D might be TRBD1 (6 bases). The CDR3 is 17 amino acids. The germline V and J ends were trimmed by 1 base and 5 bases, with 19 bases remaining between them. Germline V CDR1 and CDR2: SGHVS, FNYEAQ. The CDR3 here is CASSLVLLAGAQDTQYF. CDR3 coding DNA: TGTGCCAGCAGCTTAGTTTTGTTGGCAGGGGCCCAAGATACGCAGTATTTT.

This clone turned up a few times. The chain combines TRBV18 with TRBJ2-1, with 12 bases fitting TRBD2. This CDR3 comprises 15 residues. The trim removed 1 base at V and 5 bases at J, leaving 0 bases unmatched. Germline lookup yields CDR1 KGHSH and CDR2 LQKENI. CDR3 nucleotide sequence: TGTGCCAGCTCACCACGGACTAGCGGGGACAATGAGCAGTTCTTC. Amino acids: CASSPRTSGDNEQFF. The full variable domain, in which reference TRBV18 and TRBJ2-1 provide the parts outside the CDR3, is NAGVMQNPRHLVRRRGQEARLRCSPMKGHSHVYWYRQLPEEGLKFMVYLQKENIIDESGMPKERFSAEFPKEGPSILRIQQVVRGDSAAYFCASSPRTSGDNEQFFGPGTRLTVL.

The chain's CDR3 is CSVRPGLAGNEQYF. CDR3 DNA: TGCAGCGTGAGACCGGGACTAGCGGGAAACGAGCAGTACTTC. This chain joins TRBV29-1 and TRBJ2-7, with 13 nucleotides matching TRBD2. The germline CDR1 and CDR2 sequences are SQVTM and ANQGSEA. The CDR3 totals 14 residues. After removal of 6 bases from V and 5 bases from J, the junction contained 7 bases not matched to a gene.

The chain joins TRBV30 to TRBJ2-6; D call uncertain. V lost 3 bases and J 5 bases, leaving 8 bases between the germline ends. CDR3 length equals 13 residues. From germline, CDR1 is GTSNPN and CDR2 SVGIG (reference sequence). Here the CDR3 DNA reads TGTGCCTGGAGCTTAAGGCGGGCCAACGTCCTGACTTTC. This translates into CAWSLRRANVLTF.

The chain is built from TRBV30 and TRBJ1-1, with TRBD1 identical over 9 bases. Germline V gene sequence: CDR1 GTSNPN, CDR2 SVGIG (reference sequence). V was pared by 3 bases and J by 4 bases, with 6 bases of the junction left unmatched. The CDR3 has 14 amino acids. CDR3: CAWSRTGAATEAFF. The CDR3 DNA follows: TGTGCCTGGAGCCGGACAGGGGCCGCCACTGAAGCTTTCTTT.